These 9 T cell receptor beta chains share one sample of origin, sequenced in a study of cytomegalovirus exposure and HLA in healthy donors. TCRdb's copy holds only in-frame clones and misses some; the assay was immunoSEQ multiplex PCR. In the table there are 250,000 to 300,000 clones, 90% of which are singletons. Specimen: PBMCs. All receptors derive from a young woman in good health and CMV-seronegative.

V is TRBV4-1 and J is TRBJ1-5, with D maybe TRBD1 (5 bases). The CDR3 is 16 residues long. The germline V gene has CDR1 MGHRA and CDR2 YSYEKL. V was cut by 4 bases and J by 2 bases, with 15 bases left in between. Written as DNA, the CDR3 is TGCGCCAGCAGCCCAATCGCGGGGGTGGGCAATCAGCCCCAGCATTTT. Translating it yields CASSPIAGVGNQPQHF.

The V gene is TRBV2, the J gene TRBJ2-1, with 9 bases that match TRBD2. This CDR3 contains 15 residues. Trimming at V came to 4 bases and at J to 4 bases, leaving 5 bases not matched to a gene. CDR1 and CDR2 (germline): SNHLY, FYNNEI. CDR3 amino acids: CASSVTSGLYNEQFF. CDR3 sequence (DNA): TGTGCCAGCAGTGTTACTAGCGGGTTATACAATGAGCAGTTCTTC.

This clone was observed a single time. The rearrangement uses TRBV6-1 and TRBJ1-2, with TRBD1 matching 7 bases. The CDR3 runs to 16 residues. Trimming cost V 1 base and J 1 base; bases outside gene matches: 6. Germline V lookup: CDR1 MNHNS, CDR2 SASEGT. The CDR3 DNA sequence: TGTGCCAGCAGTGAAGATGGGGCAGGGGGTAACTATGGCTACACCTTC. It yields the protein CASSEDGAGGNYGYTF.

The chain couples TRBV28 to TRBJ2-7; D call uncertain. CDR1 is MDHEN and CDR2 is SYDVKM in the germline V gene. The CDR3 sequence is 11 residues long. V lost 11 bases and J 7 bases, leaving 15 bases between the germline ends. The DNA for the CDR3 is TGTGCCGCCGGTGAGGCGGAGGAGCAGTACGTC. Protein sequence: CAAGEAEEQYV.

DNA of the CDR3: TGTGCCAGTAGGTTCGCGAACACCATATATTTT. This encodes CASRFANTIYF. The chain has TRBV19 and TRBJ1-3, with D unclear. V gave up 6 bases and J gave up 7 bases, with 7 bases separating them. The CDR3 is made up of 11 amino acids. Germline CDR1 is LNHDA and CDR2 is SQIVND (reference sequence).

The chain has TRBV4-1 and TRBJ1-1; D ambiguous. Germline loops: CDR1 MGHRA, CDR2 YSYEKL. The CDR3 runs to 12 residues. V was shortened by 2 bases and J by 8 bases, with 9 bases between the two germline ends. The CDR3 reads CASSQWTGEAFF. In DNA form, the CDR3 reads TGCGCCAGCAGCCAATGGACGGGGGAAGCTTTCTTT.

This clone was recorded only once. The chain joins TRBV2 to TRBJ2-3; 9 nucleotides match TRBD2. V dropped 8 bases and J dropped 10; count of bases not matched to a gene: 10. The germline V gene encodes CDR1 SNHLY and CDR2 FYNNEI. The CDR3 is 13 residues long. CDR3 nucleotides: TGTGCCAGCTGCGGGGGGGGGTCGCAAGCGCAGTATTTT. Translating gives CASCGGGSQAQYF.

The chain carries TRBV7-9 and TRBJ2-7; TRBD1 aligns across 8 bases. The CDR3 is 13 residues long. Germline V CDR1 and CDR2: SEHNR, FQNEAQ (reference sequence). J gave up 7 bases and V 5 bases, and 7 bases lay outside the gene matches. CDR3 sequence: CASSRKTGVEQYF. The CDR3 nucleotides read TGTGCCAGCAGCCGCAAGACAGGGGTTGAGCAGTACTTC.

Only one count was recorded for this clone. The CDR3 sequence is CASSFQGGTEAFF. CDR3 coding DNA: TGCGCCAGCAGCTTTCAAGGGGGCACTGAAGCTTTCTTT. The chain joins TRBV5-1 to TRBJ1-1; possibly TRBD1 for D (6 bases). CDR3 length: 13 amino acids. Trimming took 2 bases from V and 4 from J, leaving 9 bases between them. Germline lookup yields CDR1 SGHRS and CDR2 YFSETQ.